This TCR beta chain derives from a study of T cell changes during pregnancy in multiple sclerosis. V was cut by 4 bases and J by 3 bases, with 26 bases left in between. The CDR3 extends over 19 amino acids. CDR1 is MGHRA and CDR2 is YSYEKL in the germline V gene. Assay used: immunoSEQ multiplex PCR; TCRdb lists only in-frame clones, some missing. There are about 77,000 clones in the sample; approximately 89% occur only once, and around 1.8% lies in the top ten. The origin of this receptor is a female donor with multiple sclerosis, enrolled in a pregnancy study. The source was peripheral blood, collected before pregnancy. V gene TRBV4-1 combines with J gene TRBJ2-3; TRBD1 might be the D (5 bases). CDR3: CASSPTTGPRVGPTDTQYF. CDR3 nucleotide sequence: TGCGCCAGCAGCCCCACGACCGGCCCCAGGGTCGGGCCGACAGATACGCAGTATTTT.